The entry that follows covers one TCR beta chain sequence. Its antigen remains unidentified. Nothing much larger sits one base from this clone, and base qualities are not available. The data originate from a study of cytomegalovirus exposure and HLA in healthy donors (dated by TCRdb to 2015 to 2018). Study-level background: According to a later analysis, one platform produced both the roughly 110 validation repertoires and the 730 or so repertoires of the first cohort. The study was designed to test whether signatures of past pathogen exposure could be identified by cataloging public T cell receptors. Besides the first cohort of approximately 710 subjects, a separate validation cohort made up of about 120 different subjects was used. To predict cytomegalovirus infection status, the study brought together high-throughput TCR immunosequencing, statistical association of individual TCRs with disease status, and machine learning. Overall study results and their limits: Most TCR sequences were observed very rarely across donors, whereas some public TCRs were present in many individuals. The classifier was reported to diagnose cytomegalovirus status with high specificity and sensitivity in both the original cohort and the validation cohort. The study listed approximately 150 TCR beta chains as associated with cytomegalovirus. Subsequent analysis determined that TCRs grouped into clusters in the first cohort also showed a tendency toward co-occurrence across the 90 to 150 validation repertoires, and 94% of cluster scores exceeded 0. A few of the identified cytomegalovirus-associated TCR beta chains were confirmed in vitro to be specific for cytomegalovirus antigens. The validation cohort had no HLA typing available for a later analysis, so co-occurrence within that cohort was assessed over all 120 or so repertoires. According to the authors, the approach could potentially be generalized to other disease states and immunological phenotypes.

Library preparation employed the immunoSEQ multiplex PCR assay. The original methods were these. To diagnose cytomegalovirus status from the catalog of TCR beta chain sequences, a statistical classification framework was built. TCRdb mirrors the immuneACCESS table, restricted to in-frame sequences. Some clones are absent from its copies; in checked studies, under half trace to an unresolved V gene, and the reason for the others is unknown. That table furnishes V, J and clone size, whereas the DNA furnished D and trimming. The sample contains roughly 48,000 clones, about nine tenths of them found a single time. About 7% of the sample is in the top ten clones. The donors were included in the validation cohort of roughly 130 subjects, a group kept apart from the roughly 670-subject first cohort. V lost 0 bases and J lost 8 bases, and the count of bases not matched to a germline gene is 8. Including the terminal cysteine and phenylalanine, the CDR3 comprises 17 residues. Of the read, only the CDR3 DNA is kept; its 51 bases are in frame from base 1. From the germline V gene, CDR1 is LGHNA and CDR2 is YSLEER.

Recombination connected TRBV4-3 to TRBJ2-1, with 12 bases matching TRBD2. The sample consisted of PBMCs. The receptor was derived from a woman aged 25 to 45 in good health and CMV-seronegative. The CDR3 amino acid sequence is: CASSQDRETSGRYEQFF. The DNA is as follows: TGCGCCAGCAGCCAAGATCGAGAGACTAGCGGGAGATATGAGCAGTTCTTC.